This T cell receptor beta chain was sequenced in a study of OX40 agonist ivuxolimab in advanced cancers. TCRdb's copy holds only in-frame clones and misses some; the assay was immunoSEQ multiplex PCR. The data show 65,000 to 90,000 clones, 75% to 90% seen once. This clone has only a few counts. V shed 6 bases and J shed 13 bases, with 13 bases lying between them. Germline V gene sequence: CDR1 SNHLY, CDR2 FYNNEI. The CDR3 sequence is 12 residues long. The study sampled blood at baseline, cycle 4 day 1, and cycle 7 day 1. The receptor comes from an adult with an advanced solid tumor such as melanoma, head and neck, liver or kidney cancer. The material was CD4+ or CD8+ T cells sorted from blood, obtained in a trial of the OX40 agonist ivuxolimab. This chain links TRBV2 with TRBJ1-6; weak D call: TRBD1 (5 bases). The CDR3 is CASSDGDSPLHF. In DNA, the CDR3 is TGTGCCAGCAGCGACGGGGACTCCCCCCTCCACTTT. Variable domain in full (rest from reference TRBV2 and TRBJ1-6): EPEVTQTPSHQVTQMGQEVILRCVPISNHLYFYWYRQILGQKVEFLVSFYNNEISEKSEIFDDQFSVERPDGSNFTLKIRSTKLEDSAMYFCASSDGDSPLHFGNGTRLTVT.